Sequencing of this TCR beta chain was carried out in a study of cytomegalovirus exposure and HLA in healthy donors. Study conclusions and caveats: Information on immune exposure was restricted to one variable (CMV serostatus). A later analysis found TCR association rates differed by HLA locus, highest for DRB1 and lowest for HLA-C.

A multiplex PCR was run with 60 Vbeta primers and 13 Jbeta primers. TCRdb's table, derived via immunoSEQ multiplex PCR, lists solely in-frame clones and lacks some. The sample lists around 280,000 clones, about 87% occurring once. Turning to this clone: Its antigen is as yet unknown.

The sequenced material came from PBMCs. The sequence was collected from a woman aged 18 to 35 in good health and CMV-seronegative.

CDR3 protein: CASSLPSGRQETQYF. CDR3 bases: TGTGCCAGCAGCTTGCCTAGCGGGAGGCAAGAGACCCAGTACTTC. V usage is TRBV5-4 and J usage is TRBJ2-5; 11 positions agree with TRBD2. The V and J ends lost 1 base and 2 bases, in that order; junction bases with no gene match: 1. Germline assignment: CDR1 SGHNT and CDR2 YYREEE (reference sequence). There are 15 residues in the CDR3.